The T cell receptor (beta chain) under discussion was sequenced for a study of T cells in Graves' hyperthyroidism and ophthalmopathy. The CDR3 regions of TCR beta were amplified from RNA transcripts. The study used the HTBI primer set for a first-round RT-PCR of the TCR CDR3. TCRdb used MiXCR to reprocess the multiplex PCR reads, holding one entry per CDR3 protein. Of around 340,000 distinct CDR3 sequences in the sample, about a sixth were seen once. This clonotype was found many times. Germline V gene sequence: CDR1 MNHEY, CDR2 SMNVEV (reference sequence). The CDR3 covers 15 residues. V shed 5 bases and J 3 bases; nucleotides not matched to a gene: 4.

The receptor comes from a woman between 35 and 50 years old with Graves' ophthalmopathy. Specimen: blood. J is TRBJ1-5 and V is TRBV27; 10 positions agree with TRBD1. In DNA form, the CDR3 reads TGTGCCAGCAGTGCGACAGGGGGCATCAATCAGCCCCAGCATTTT. Protein sequence: CASSATGGINQPQHF.